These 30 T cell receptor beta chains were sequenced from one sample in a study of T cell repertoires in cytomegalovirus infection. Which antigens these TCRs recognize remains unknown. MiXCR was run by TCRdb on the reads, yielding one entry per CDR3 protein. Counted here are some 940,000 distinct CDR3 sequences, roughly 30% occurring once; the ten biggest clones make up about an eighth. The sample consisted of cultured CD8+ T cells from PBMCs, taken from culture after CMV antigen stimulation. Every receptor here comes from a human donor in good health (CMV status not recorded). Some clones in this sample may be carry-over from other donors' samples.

The CDR3 here is CASSYGQGGEAFF. Written as DNA, the CDR3 is TGTGCCAGCAGTTATGGGCAGGGAGGTGAAGCTTTCTTT. V is TRBV6-1 and J is TRBJ1-1; weak D call: TRBD1 (5 bases). V gave up 5 bases and J gave up 7 bases, with 14 bases separating them. In germline, CDR1 is MNHNS, CDR2 SASEGT. This CDR3 comprises 13 residues.

The CDR3 protein is CASSSDPYSYEQYV. In DNA form, the CDR3 reads TGTGCCAGCAGTTCCGACCCTTACTCCTACGAGCAGTACGTC. This rearrangement joins TRBV6-1 to TRBJ2-7; D gene ambiguous. Per the germline V gene, CDR1 is MNHNS and CDR2 is SASEGT. Trimming left V 5 bases short and J 0 bases short, with 11 bases between. The CDR3 has 14 residues.

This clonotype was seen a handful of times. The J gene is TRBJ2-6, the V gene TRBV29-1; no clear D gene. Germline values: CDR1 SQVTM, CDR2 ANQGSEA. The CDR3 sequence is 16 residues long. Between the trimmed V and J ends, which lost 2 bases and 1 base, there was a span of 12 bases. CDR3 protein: CSVEIFGRSGANVLTF. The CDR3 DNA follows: TGCAGCGTTGAAATCTTTGGTAGATCTGGGGCCAACGTCCTGACTTTC.

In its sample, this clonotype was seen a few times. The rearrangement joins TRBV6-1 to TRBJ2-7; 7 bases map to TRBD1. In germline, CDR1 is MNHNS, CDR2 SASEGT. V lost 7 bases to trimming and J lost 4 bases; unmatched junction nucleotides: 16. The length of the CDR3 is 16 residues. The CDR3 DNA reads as TGTGCCAGCATGGGCCAGGGGGTGCCGATGTGGTACGAGCAGTACGTC. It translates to CASMGQGVPMWYEQYV.

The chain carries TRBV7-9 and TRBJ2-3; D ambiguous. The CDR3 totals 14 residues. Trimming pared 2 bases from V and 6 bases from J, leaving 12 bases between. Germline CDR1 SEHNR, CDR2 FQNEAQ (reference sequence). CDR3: CASSLSRTWDTQYF. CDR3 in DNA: TGTGCCAGCAGCTTATCCAGGACCTGGGATACGCAGTATTTT.

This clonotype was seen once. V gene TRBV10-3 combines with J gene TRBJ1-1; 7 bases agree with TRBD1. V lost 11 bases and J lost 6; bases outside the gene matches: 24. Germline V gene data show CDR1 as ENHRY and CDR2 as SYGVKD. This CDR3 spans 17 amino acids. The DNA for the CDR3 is TGTGCCTCACTTGGGCCCCCCGTGACAGGGTTTGGCGCTGAAGCTTTCTTT. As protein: CASLGPPVTGFGAEAFF.

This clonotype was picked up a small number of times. CDR3 amino acids: CASSPRVGRMNTEAFF. DNA for the CDR3: TGTGCCAGCAGCCCAAGGGTAGGACGGATGAACACTGAAGCTTTCTTT. The chain couples TRBV7-3 to TRBJ1-1; D not resolved. Germline CDR1 reads SGHTA; CDR2 reads FQGTGA. The CDR3 has 16 residues. Trimming stripped 5 bases from V and 0 bases from J, with 16 bases between. The whole variable domain, filled in from reference TRBV7-3 and TRBJ1-1, reads GAGVSQTPSNKVTEKGKYVELRCDPISGHTALYWYRQSLGQGPEFLIYFQGTGAADDSGLPNDRFFAVRPEGSVSTLKIQRTERGDSAVYLCASSPRVGRMNTEAFFGQGTRLTVV.

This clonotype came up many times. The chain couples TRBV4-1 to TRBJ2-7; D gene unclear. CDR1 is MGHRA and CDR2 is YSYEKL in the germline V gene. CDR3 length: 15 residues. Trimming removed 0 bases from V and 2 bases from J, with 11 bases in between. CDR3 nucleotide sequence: TGCGCCAGCAGCCAAGAGGTTAGCCCTACCTACGAGCAGTACTTC. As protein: CASSQEVSPTYEQYF.

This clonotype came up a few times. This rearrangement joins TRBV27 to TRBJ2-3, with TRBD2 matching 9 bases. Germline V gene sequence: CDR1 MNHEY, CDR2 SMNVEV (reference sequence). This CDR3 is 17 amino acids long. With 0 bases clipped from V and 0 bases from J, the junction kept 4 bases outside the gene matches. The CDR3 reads CASSLSGLAGSTDTQYF. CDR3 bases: TGTGCCAGCAGTTTATCGGGCCTAGCGGGGAGCACAGATACGCAGTATTTT.

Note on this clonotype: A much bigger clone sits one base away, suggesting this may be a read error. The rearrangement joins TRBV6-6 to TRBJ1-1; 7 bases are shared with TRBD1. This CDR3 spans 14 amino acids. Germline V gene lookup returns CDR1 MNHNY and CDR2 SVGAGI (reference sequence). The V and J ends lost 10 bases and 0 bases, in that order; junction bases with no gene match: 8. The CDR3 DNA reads TGTGCCAACAGCAGACAGGGTATGAACACTGAAGCTTTCTTT. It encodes CANSRQGMNTEAFF.

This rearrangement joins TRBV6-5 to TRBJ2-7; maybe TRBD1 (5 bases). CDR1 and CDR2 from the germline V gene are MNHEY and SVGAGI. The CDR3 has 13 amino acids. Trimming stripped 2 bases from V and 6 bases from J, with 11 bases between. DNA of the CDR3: TGTGCCAGCAGTTACGGGCAGGGAATCGAGCAGTACTTC. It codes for CASSYGQGIEQYF.

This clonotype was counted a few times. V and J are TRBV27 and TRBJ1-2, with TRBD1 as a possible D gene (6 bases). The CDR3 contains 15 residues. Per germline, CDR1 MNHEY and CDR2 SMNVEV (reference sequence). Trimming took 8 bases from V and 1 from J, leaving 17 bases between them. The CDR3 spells CASRDTQGGNYGYTF. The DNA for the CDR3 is TGTGCCAGCCGGGACACTCAAGGGGGTAACTATGGCTACACCTTC.

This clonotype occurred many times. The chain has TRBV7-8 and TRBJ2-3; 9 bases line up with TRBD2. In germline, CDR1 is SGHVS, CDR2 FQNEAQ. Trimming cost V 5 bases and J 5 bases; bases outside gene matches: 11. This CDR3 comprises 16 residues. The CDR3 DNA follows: TGTGCCAGCAGCACTCCCATGGCGGGGGGGATAGATACGCAGTATTTT. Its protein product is CASSTPMAGGIDTQYF. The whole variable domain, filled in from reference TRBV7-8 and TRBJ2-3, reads GAGVSQSPRYKVAKRGQDVALRCDPISGHVSLFWYQQALGQGPEFLTYFQNEAQLDKSGLPSDRFFAERPEGSVSTLKIQRTQQEDSAVYLCASSTPMAGGIDTQYFGPGTRLTVL.

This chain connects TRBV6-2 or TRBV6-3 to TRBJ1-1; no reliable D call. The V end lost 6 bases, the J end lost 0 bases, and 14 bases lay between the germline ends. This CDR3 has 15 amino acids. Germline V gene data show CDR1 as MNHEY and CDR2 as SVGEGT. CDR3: CASRSSPAVNTEAFF. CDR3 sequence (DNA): TGTGCCAGCAGATCGTCGCCGGCCGTGAACACTGAAGCTTTCTTT.

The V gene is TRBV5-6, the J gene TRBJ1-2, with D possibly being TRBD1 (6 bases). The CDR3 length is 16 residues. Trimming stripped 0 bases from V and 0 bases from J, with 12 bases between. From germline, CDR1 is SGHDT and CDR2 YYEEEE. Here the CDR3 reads CASSLERDTTNYGYTF. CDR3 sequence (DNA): TGTGCCAGCAGCTTGGAACGGGACACGACTAACTATGGCTACACCTTC.

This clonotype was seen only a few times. CDR3 protein: CASSSTGNSNYGYTF. The DNA for the CDR3 is TGTGCCAGCAGCTCAACAGGGAATTCTAACTATGGCTACACCTTC. V usage is TRBV5-6 and J usage is TRBJ1-2; a possible D gene is TRBD1 (6 bases). CDR3 size: 15 residues. The germline V and J ends were trimmed by 3 bases and 0 bases, with 12 bases remaining between them. The germline gives CDR1 SGHDT, CDR2 YYEEEE.

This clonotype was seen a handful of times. The CDR3 region has the DNA TGTGCCAGCAGTCCCACGGTCGGAGGTAACTATGGCTACACCTTC. It yields the protein CASSPTVGGNYGYTF. The chain carries TRBV12-3 or TRBV12-4 and TRBJ1-2, with no clear D. This CDR3 comprises 15 residues. Between the trimmed V and J ends, which lost 5 bases and 1 base, there was a span of 14 bases.

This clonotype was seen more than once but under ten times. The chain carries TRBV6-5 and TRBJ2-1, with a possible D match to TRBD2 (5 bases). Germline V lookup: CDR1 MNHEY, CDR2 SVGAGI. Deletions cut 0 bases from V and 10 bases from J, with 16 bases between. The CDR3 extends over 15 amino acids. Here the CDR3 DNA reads TGTGCCAGCAGTTACTCCGGGCAAGCGGTCTACGAGCAGTTCTTC. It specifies CASSYSGQAVYEQFF.

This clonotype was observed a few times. The CDR3 DNA reads as TGTGCCAGCAGCGCAGAGACTAGCGGGGGGCACAATGAGCAGTTCTTC. It specifies CASSAETSGGHNEQFF. The V and J genes are TRBV7-8 and TRBJ2-1, with 13 bases matching TRBD2. With V trimmed by 5 bases and J by 5 bases, 6 bases remained unmatched. Per germline, CDR1 SGHVS and CDR2 FQNEAQ. The CDR3 runs to 16 residues.

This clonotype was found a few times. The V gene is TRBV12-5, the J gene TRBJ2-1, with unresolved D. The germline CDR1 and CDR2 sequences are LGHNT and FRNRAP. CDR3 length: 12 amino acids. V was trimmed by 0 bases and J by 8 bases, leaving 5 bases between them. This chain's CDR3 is CASGLVVDEQFF. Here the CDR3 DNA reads TGTGCTAGTGGTTTGGTCGTGGATGAGCAGTTCTTC.

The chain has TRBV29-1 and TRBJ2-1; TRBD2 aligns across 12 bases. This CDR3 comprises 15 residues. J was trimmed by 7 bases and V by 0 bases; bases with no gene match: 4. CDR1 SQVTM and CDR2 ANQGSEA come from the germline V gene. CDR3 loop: CSVEDLAGGLNEQFF. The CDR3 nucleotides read TGCAGCGTTGAAGACCTAGCGGGGGGGCTAAATGAGCAGTTCTTC.

Here the CDR3 reads CAIRDRETSSGANVLTF. The DNA of the CDR3 is TGTGCCATCAGGGACAGGGAAACTAGCTCTGGGGCCAACGTCCTGACTTTC. The chain carries TRBV10-3 and TRBJ2-6; 8 bases map to TRBD1. V was clipped by 6 bases and J by 0 bases; unmatched bases: 7. Per the germline V gene, CDR1 is ENHRY and CDR2 is SYGVKD. The CDR3 loop spans 17 amino acids.

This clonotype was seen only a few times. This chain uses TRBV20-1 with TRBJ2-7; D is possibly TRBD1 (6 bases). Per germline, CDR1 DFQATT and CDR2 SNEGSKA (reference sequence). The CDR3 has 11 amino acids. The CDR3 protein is CSARDQGWQHV. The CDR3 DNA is TGCAGTGCTAGAGATCAGGGGTGGCAGCACGTC.

The CDR3 DNA is TGTGCCAGCAGCCCAGACCCTAACTATGGCTACACCTTC. Amino acids: CASSPDPNYGYTF. The chain employs TRBV7-2 and TRBJ1-2; D gene unclear. V lost 5 bases and J 0 bases, leaving 7 bases between the germline ends. Germline lookup yields CDR1 SGHTA and CDR2 FQGNSA. This CDR3 spans 13 amino acids.

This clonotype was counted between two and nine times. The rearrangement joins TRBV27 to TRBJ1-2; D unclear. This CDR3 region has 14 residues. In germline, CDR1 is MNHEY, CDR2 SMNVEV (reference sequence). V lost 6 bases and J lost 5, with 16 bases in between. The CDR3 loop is CASRGAGSIYGYTF. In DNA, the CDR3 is TGTGCCAGCAGGGGAGCGGGAAGCATATATGGCTACACCTTC.

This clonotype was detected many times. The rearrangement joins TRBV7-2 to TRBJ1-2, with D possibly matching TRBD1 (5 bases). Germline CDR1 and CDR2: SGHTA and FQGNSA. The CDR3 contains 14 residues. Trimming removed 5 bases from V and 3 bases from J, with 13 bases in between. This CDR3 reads CASSQMTGDYGYTF. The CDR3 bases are TGTGCCAGCAGCCAAATGACGGGGGACTATGGCTACACCTTC.

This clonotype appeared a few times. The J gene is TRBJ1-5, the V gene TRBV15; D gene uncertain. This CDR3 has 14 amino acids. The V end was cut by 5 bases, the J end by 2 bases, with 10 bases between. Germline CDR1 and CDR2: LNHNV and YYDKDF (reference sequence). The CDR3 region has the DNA TGTGCCACCAGCGCAAGGGTAGGCAATCAGCCCCAGCATTTT. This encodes CATSARVGNQPQHF.

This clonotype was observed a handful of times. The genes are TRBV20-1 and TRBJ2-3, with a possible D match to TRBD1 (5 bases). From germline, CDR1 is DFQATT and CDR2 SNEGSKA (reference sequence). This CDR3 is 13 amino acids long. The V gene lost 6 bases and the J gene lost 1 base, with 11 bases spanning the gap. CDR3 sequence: CSAREGGTDTQYF. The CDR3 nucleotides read TGCAGTGCCAGGGAAGGGGGCACAGATACGCAGTATTTT.

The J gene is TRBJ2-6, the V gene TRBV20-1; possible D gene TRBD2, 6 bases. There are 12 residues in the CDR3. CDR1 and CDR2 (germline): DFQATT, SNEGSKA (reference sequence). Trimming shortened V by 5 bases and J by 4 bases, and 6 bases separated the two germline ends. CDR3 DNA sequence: TGCAGTGCTCGGGAGGGGGCCAACGTCCTGACTTTC. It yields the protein CSAREGANVLTF.

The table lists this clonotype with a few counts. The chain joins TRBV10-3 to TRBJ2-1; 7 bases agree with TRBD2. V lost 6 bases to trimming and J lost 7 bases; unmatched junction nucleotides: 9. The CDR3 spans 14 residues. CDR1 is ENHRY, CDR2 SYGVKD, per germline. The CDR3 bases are TGTGCCATCAGCTCTACCGGGACTATGAATGAGCAGTTCTTC. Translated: CAISSTGTMNEQFF.